This is a list of T cell receptor beta chains from one sample in a study of HIV-infected patients and healthy controls. Each CDR3 protein is one row after TCRdb ran MiXCR on the 5' RACE reads. There are about 70,000 distinct CDR3 sequences in the sample; less than 20% occur only once, and approximately 6% lies in the top ten. The specimen was CD4+ T cells from blood. These receptors originate from a human donor in good health. Each CDR3 is given with its conserved first and last residue. Each record gives: clone size, V gene, J gene, D gene, CDR3 DNA, CDR3 protein. D genes are given only for firm matches. Expanded clones are given a class, and other clones once, few, many or no size at all.

>NA|TRBV19|TRBJ2-6|TRBD1
TGTGCCAGCCGGGACAGGGGTCGACAGGGGGCCAACGTCCTGACTTTC
CASRDRGRQGANVLTF
>NA|TRBV6-2/TRBV6-3|TRBJ2-3|NA
TGTGCCAGCAGTGGTTCTACAGATACGCAGTATTTT
CASSGSTDTQYF
>few|TRBV7-2|TRBJ2-7|NA
TGTGCCAGCAGCTTAGTAGGAGCGGTGCCAGGCTACGAGCAGTACTTC
CASSLVGAVPGYEQYF
>NA|TRBV7-2|TRBJ1-5|NA
TGTGCCAGCAGCCTGGGCCCAGGCGGTGATCAGCCCCAGCATTTT
CASSLGPGGDQPQHF
>NA|TRBV2|TRBJ2-5|TRBD1
TGTGCCAGCAGTAAACAGACAGGGCCACAAGAGACCCAGTACTTC
CASSKQTGPQETQYF
>few|TRBV20-1|TRBJ2-1|TRBD2
TGCAGTGCTAGAGGGCTGGCTAGCGGTTACAATGAGCAGTTCTTC
CSARGLASGYNEQFF
>once|TRBV5-1|TRBJ2-2|NA
TGCGCCAGCAGGGAGGTGGGCCTAGCGAACACCGGGGAGCTGTTTTTT
CASREVGLANTGELFF
>NA|TRBV3-1|TRBJ2-5|NA
TGTGCCAGCAGCCAGCGGCCGGGACAAACCCAAGAGACCCAGTACTTC
CASSQRPGQTQETQYF
>NA|TRBV3-1|TRBJ2-2|NA
TGTGCCAGCAGCCGGGCTTCCGGGGAGCTGTTTTTT
CASSRASGELFF
>NA|TRBV19|TRBJ1-2|TRBD1
TGTGCCAGTAGTATTCAACCCGGACAGGGCTATGGCTACACCTTC
CASSIQPGQGYGYTF
>NA|TRBV19|TRBJ2-1|NA
TGTGCCAGTAGTATAGACTTTTACAATGAGCAGTTCTTC
CASSIDFYNEQFF
>NA|TRBV6-5|TRBJ1-1|NA
TGTGCCAGCAGGCTAACATTGAACACTGAAGCTTTCTTT
CASRLTLNTEAFF
>NA|TRBV6-6|TRBJ1-1|NA
TGTGCCAGCAGACAAGGGGAATATGGCGCTTTCTTT
CASRQGEYGAFF
>NA|TRBV29-1|TRBJ2-3|TRBD2
TGCAGCGGACGACTAGCGGGCGGGGTTAGCACAGATACGCAGTATTTT
CSGRLAGGVSTDTQYF
>few|TRBV11-1|TRBJ2-1|NA
TGTGCCAGCAGCTTTATTGGCAGCTCCTACAATGAGCAGTTCTTC
CASSFIGSSYNEQFF
>NA|TRBV20-1|TRBJ1-1|NA
TGCAGGGGCGGGCCGGGCGGCACTGAAGCTTTCTTT
CRGGPGGTEAFF
>many|TRBV7-6|TRBJ2-3|TRBD2
TGTGCCAGCAGCTCCGCGGGGGGCTTCACAGATACGCAGTATTTT
CASSSAGGFTDTQYF
>NA|TRBV6-2/TRBV6-3|TRBJ2-1|NA
TGTGCCAGCACCAATTTGGGGGGCCCCTGGGGCAATGAGCAGTTCTTC
CASTNLGGPWGNEQFF
>many|TRBV7-2|TRBJ2-7|TRBD1
TGTGCCAGCAGCTTAACGCCGGGACAGACAGGGCAGTACTTC
CASSLTPGQTGQYF
>NA|TRBV12-3/TRBV12-4|TRBJ2-3|TRBD2
TGTGCCAGCAGACTCCAAGCAACTAGCGGGGGTACAGATACGCAGTATTTT
CASRLQATSGGTDTQYF
>NA|TRBV13|TRBJ2-1|NA
TGTGCCAGCAGCTTAACTCCGGGGTACAATGAGCAGTTCTTC
CASSLTPGYNEQFF
>NA|TRBV6-6|TRBJ1-1|NA
TGTGCCAGCAGACCCGTACAGGTTGGGTATGGGAACACTGAAGCTTTCTTT
CASRPVQVGYGNTEAFF
>few|TRBV18|TRBJ2-7|TRBD1
TGTGCCAGCTCACACGGATTGGGACAGGGAAAGGTTCACGAGCAGTACTTC
CASSHGLGQGKVHEQYF
>few|TRBV6-2/TRBV6-3|TRBJ1-1|TRBD1
TGTGCCAGCAGCCCCCGGACAGGATGGAGCACTGAAGCTTTCTTT
CASSPRTGWSTEAFF
>NA|TRBV14|TRBJ2-5|NA
TGTGCCAGCAGCCCGCTGAGGGCAGAAGAGACCCAGTACTTC
CASSPLRAEETQYF
>few|TRBV28|TRBJ1-6|NA
TGTGCCAGCAGTCACAGGAACTATAATTCACCCCTCCACTTT
CASSHRNYNSPLHF
>NA|TRBV29-1|TRBJ1-5|NA
TGCAGCGTTGGGGCGGGGGGTCAGCCCCAGCATTTT
CSVGAGGQPQHF
>few|TRBV28|TRBJ2-7|NA
TGTGCCAGCAGTTGGGGGCCCGAGCGTGGGGTCTACGAGCAGTACTTC
CASSWGPERGVYEQYF
>NA|TRBV6-2/TRBV6-3|TRBJ1-1|NA
TGTGCCAGCAGTTATTACAGGGACGAAGCTTTCTTT
CASSYYRDEAFF
>few|TRBV6-2/TRBV6-3|TRBJ1-4|NA
TGTGCCAGCAGTCGATCCGGGCGATATGAAAAACTGTTTTTT
CASSRSGRYEKLFF
>NA|TRBV12-3/TRBV12-4|TRBJ1-5|NA
TGTGCCAGCAAGGAATCTAGCGTTCCCAATCAGCCCCAGCATTTT
CASKESSVPNQPQHF
>few|TRBV4-2|TRBJ1-1|TRBD1
TGTGCCAGCAGCCAAGATTCGGGAGGGGGCCAAGCTTTCTTT
CASSQDSGGGQAFF
>NA|TRBV29-1|TRBJ2-1|NA
TGCAGCATGCAGGTCCAAAATGGTTTCAATGAGCAGTTCTTC
CSMQVQNGFNEQFF
>NA|TRBV7-9|TRBJ1-5|NA
TGTGCCAGCAGCCTGATGGGGGGAAGCAATCAGCCCCAGCATTTT
CASSLMGGSNQPQHF
>many|TRBV20-1|TRBJ2-2|NA
TGCAGTGCTGAGGGGGACCGCCGGGGGGCCGGGGAGCTGTTTTTT
CSAEGDRRGAGELFF
>few|TRBV28|TRBJ2-3|TRBD2
TGTGCCAGCAGCTCGGCGGCGGGGGGGAGCACAGATACGCAGTATTTT
CASSSAAGGSTDTQYF
>NA|TRBV19|TRBJ2-3|TRBD2
TGTGCCAGTAGTAGACTAGCGGGAGGGATAGATACGCAGTATTTT
CASSRLAGGIDTQYF
>NA|TRBV4-2|TRBJ2-7|TRBD2
TGTGCCAGCAGCCAAGATGTCGGGGGGGAGCAGTACTTC
CASSQDVGGEQYF
>NA|TRBV29-1|TRBJ2-2|NA
TGCAGCGTCCGTAATTGGGGGGCGAACACCGGGGAGCTGTTTTTT
CSVRNWGANTGELFF
>NA|TRBV14|TRBJ2-6|NA
TGTGCCAGCAGCCAAGATGCCTACACCTCTGGGGCCAACGTCCTGACTTTC
CASSQDAYTSGANVLTF
>once|TRBV7-2|TRBJ2-1|TRBD2
TGTGCCAGCAGCTTAGTAGCGACTAGCGGGAGGCGAGAGCAGTTCTTC
CASSLVATSGRREQFF
>many|TRBV7-3|TRBJ2-5|NA
TGTGCCAGCAGCCCGGGGACTGTGGAGACCCAGTACTTC
CASSPGTVETQYF